This T cell receptor beta chain was observed in a study of T-cell reconstitution after alpha-beta-depleted transplantation in children. Study-wide results and caveats: Alpha-beta T cells present about two months after transplant were reported to originate from several hundred expanded graft clones.

Unique molecular identifiers featured in how the TCRbeta library was prepared. TCRdb re-called the PCR reads through MiXCR, storing one row per CDR3 protein. The sample yields a few hundred thousand distinct CDR3 sequences, 13% seen once. The CDR3 is made up of 15 amino acids. After removal of 2 bases from V and 1 base from J, the junction contained 3 bases not matched to a gene. Germline V gives CDR1 MDHEN, CDR2 SYDVKM. Only a few counts were recorded for this clonotype. Its antigen is unidentified. The sequence was obtained from a male patient between 10 and 17 years old who had a stem cell transplant for acute myeloid leukemia, so the T cells may come from the graft donor. This specimen consisted of PBMCs, mostly from graft donor cells, obtained 360 days after TCRalphabeta/CD19-depleted stem cell transplant. The chain carries TRBV28 and TRBJ2-5; 8 bases match TRBD1. For the CDR3, the DNA is TGTGCCAGCAGTTTAGCAGGGGGCATCCAAGAGACCCAGTACTTC. As protein: CASSLAGGIQETQYF.